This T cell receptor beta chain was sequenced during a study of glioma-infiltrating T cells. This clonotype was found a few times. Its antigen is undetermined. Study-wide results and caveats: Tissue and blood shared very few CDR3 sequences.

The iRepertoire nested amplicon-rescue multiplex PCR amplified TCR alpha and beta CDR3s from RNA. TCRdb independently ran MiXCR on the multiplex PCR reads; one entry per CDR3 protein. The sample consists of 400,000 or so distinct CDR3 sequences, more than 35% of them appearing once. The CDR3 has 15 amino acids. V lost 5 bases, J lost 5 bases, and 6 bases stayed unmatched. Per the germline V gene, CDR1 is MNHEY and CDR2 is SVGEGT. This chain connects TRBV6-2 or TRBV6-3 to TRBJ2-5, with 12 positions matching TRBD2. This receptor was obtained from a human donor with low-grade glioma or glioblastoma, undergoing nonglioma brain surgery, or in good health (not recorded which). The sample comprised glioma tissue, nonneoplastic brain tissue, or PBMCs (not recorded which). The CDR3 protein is CASSLAGGPVETQYF. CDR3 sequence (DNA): TGTGCCAGCAGTCTAGCGGGAGGGCCGGTGGAGACCCAGTACTTC.